Detailed here is one T cell receptor (beta chain). This sample is part of a study of blood T cell repertoires in COVID-19. In the study overall: The cDNA or gDNA used as material had been derived from T cells, B-cell-depleted T cells, or PBMCs.

This CDR3 is built from 15 residues. CDR1 and CDR2 (germline): SGHTS, YDEGEE. The trim removed 5 bases at V and 4 bases at J, leaving 7 bases unmatched. All enrollees were roughly 18 to 100 years old and from about two dozen US areas. Resolution of symptoms, clearance, or two negative PCRs was present in recovered Cohort 3 donors. In the authors' workflow: Researchers report that nucleated cell counts were estimated from reference gene primer amplification. Some clones are missing from TCRdb's copy, which holds only in-frame ones; the method was immunoSEQ multiplex PCR. The V and J calls and clone size are taken from that table; D and trimming were inferred from the DNA. The data contain around 150,000 clones, 80% to 90% of them singletons.

This chain connects TRBV5-8 to TRBJ1-4; TRBD1 agrees at 8 bases. This TCR was recovered from a man between 45 and 60 years old who had recovered from COVID-19. The sequencing input was PBMCs or T cells enriched from blood (not recorded which). The CDR3, as DNA: TGTGCCAGCAGTCGGGGACAGGCAGATAATGAAAAACTGTTTTTT. This codes for CASSRGQADNEKLFF.